The sequence of this TCR beta chain was determined in a study of breast tumors, draining lymph nodes, adjacent tissues. TCRdb ran MiXCR on the multiplex PCR reads and lists one entry per CDR3 protein. The table has about 180,000 distinct CDR3 sequences, 30% to 35% seen once. On this clonotype: The antigen is not known. In this CDR3 the conserved last residue, phenylalanine or tryptophan, is missing, so a read error is likely.

Study observations and caveats: The lymph node origin of tumor T cells was framed as consistent with a hypothesis, not demonstrated. Tumors had less TCR diversity than lymph nodes, more than nontumor tissue. Luminal-like breast cancer showed significantly higher tumor–nontumor repertoire similarity than basal-like.

The CDR3 is made up of 14 amino acids. Germline CDR1 SGDLS, CDR2 YYNGEE. Breast cancer patients provided tissue from their axillary draining lymph nodes. J is TRBJ2-3 and V is TRBV9; 7 bases match TRBD1. The source of this sequence is a female donor with breast cancer. Some clones in this sample may be carry-over from other donors' samples. The material sequenced was axillary lymph node tissue. CDR3 bases: TGTGCCAGCAGAGGGGACAGCTACACAGGTACGCAGTATTCT. This codes for CASRGDSYTGTQYS.